The text below deals with one T cell receptor (beta chain). Germline assignment: CDR1 DFQATT and CDR2 SNEGSKA (reference sequence). The CDR3 loop spans 13 amino acids. 5' RACE that incorporated UMI labels was used to prepare the TRB cDNA libraries. From its re-call of the 5' RACE reads, TCRdb lists each CDR3 protein once, without DNA. Listed are approximately 100,000 distinct CDR3 sequences; around 1.8% falls within the top ten. The data are from a study of CXCR3-negative and CXCR3-positive naive CD8 T cells. The chain employs TRBV20-1 and TRBJ1-2; TCRdb proposes TRBD1, but this gene call is untestable without DNA. Source material: naive CXCR3- CD8+ T cells from blood. Regarding subset: CD45RO-CCR7+CD27+CD95- naive CD8+ T cells lacking CXCR3 (TNR3-). This receptor was identified in a human donor in good health. Some clones in this sample may be carry-over from other donors' samples. CDR3: CSAAQGTRDGYTF.